This passage covers 14 T cell receptor delta chains from one sample sequenced in a study of DNA immune sequencing with unique molecular identifiers. Genomic DNA underwent 32-plex PCR targeting all 8 TRDV and 4 TRDJ genes. In around 3 barcoding PCR cycles, molecules received a 12-nucleotide UMI, then adapter PCR followed. TCRdb fed the multiplex PCR reads into CATT to redo clone calling. The table has over 550 delta-chain clones, 12% seen once; the top ten hold around 50%. The sequenced material came from gamma-delta T cells enriched from blood buffy coat, or unenriched PBMCs (not recorded which). These receptors were collected from a human donor in good health.

A few counts support this clone. The protein held in TCRdb is that of a much larger clone and does not match this DNA's translation at residue 4, likely because of a read error; the protein shown is translated from the DNA. The V call is TRDV2, the J call TRDJ1; tentatively, D is TRDD3 (5 bases). CDR1 is GEAIGNYY and CDR2 is EKD in the germline V gene. V dropped 5 bases and J dropped 3 bases, with 21 bases sitting between them. The CDR3 extends over 16 amino acids. The CDR3 sequence is CACVPIGRYRADKLIF. The DNA of the CDR3 is TGTGCCTGTGTCCCTATTGGGAGATACAGAGCCGATAAACTCATCTTT.

By frequency in the sample, this clone is hyperexpanded (1% or more). Other DNA variants within this sample encode the same CDR3. The chain uses TRDV2 and TRDJ3; D is unclear. This CDR3 comprises 19 residues. Germline CDR1 and CDR2: GEAIGNYY and EKD. Trimming removed 3 bases at V and 0 bases at J, with 17 bases between. The CDR3 loop reads CACDQIKEEPSWDTRQMFF. The DNA for the CDR3 is TGTGCCTGTGACCAAATCAAGGAGGAGCCCTCCTGGGACACCCGACAGATGTTTTTC.

Within the sample, this clone is large (0.1 to 1%). This chain joins TRAV38-2/DV8 and TRDJ1, with D uncertain. Deletions cut 1 base from V and 2 bases from J, with 6 bases between. The CDR3 consists of 13 residues. Germline V gene lookup returns CDR1 TSESDYY and CDR2 QEAYKQQN. CDR3 in DNA: TGTGCTTATAGGAGCCACACAACCGATAAACTCATCTTT. It encodes CAYRSHTTDKLIF.

This clone was observed a few times. Since a much larger clone is just one base distant, this may be a read error. The chain links TRDV2 to TRDJ1; 9 bases are a match to TRDD3. CDR3 length equals 18 residues. V lost 2 bases and J lost 0; bases outside the gene matches: 12. Per germline, CDR1 GEAIGNYY and CDR2 EKD. In DNA, the CDR3 is TGTGCCTGTGACATGATTACTGGGGGACACCCTGACACCGATAAACTCATCTTT. Translating it yields CACDMITGGHPDTDKLIF.

This clone was detected a few times. This likely came from a read error, as a far larger clone is one base away. The J gene is TRDJ1, the V gene TRDV2, with TRDD3 as a possible D gene (5 bases). Looked up from germline, CDR1 is GEAIGNYY and CDR2 is EKD. The CDR3 covers 18 residues. V gave up 3 bases and J gave up 0 bases, with 22 bases separating them. The CDR3 spells CACDPVQGGPPYTDKLIF. The CDR3, as DNA: TGTGCCTGTGACCCTGTACAGGGGGGCCCCCCGTACACCGATAAACTCATCTTT.

This clone was seen a handful of times. The protein TCRdb gives is from a much larger clone and does not agree with this DNA's translation at residue 12, likely a read error; the protein shown here comes from the DNA. CDR3 in DNA: TGTGCCTGTGACAAGCTGGGGGATACGCAGGCCTATAAACTCATCTTT. Amino acid sequence: CACDKLGDTQAYKLIF. The chain recombines TRDV2 with TRDJ1, with 12 positions matching TRDD3. With V trimmed by 2 bases and J by 6 bases, 9 bases remained unmatched. Looked up from germline, CDR1 is GEAIGNYY and CDR2 is EKD. The CDR3 totals 16 residues.

This clone was detected only a few times. This chain joins TRDV1 and TRDJ1; D unclear. Germline V gives CDR1 TSWWSYY, CDR2 QGS. The CDR3 loop spans 17 amino acids. With 1 base removed from V and 1 base from J, the gap between germline ends came to 16 bases. CDR3: CALGERAVRGRTDKLIF. The CDR3 DNA reads TGTGCTCTTGGGGAACGAGCCGTCCGGGGTCGCACCGATAAACTCATCTTT.

This clone is large in the sample. The J gene is TRDJ3, the V gene TRDV2, with TRDD3 matching over 7 bases. Germline loops: CDR1 GEAIGNYY, CDR2 EKD. Trimming cost V 1 base and J 0 bases; bases outside gene matches: 5. The length of the CDR3 is 18 residues. The CDR3 DNA sequence: TGTGCCTGTGACACTCTACTGGGGAGCTCCTGGGACACCCGACAGATGTTTTTC. Translation: CACDTLLGSSWDTRQMFF.

Turning to this clone: This likely came from a read error, as a far larger clone is one base away. Other nucleotide sequences from this sample produce the same CDR3. The V gene is TRDV2, the J gene TRDJ1; TRDD3 agrees at 9 bases. Germline V CDR1 and CDR2: GEAIGNYY, EKD. The length of the CDR3 is 17 residues. The CDR3 loop is CACDTLGDGKYTDKLIF. CDR3 bases: TGTGCCTGTGACACTCTGGGGGATGGAAAGTACACCGACAAACTCATCTTT.

Points on this clone: The protein in TCRdb stems from a much larger clone and differs at residue 9 from this DNA's translation, likely a read error; here the protein is translated from the DNA. This sequence joins TRDV2 and TRDJ1; TRDD3 aligns across 7 bases. Per the germline V gene, CDR1 is GEAIGNYY and CDR2 is EKD. After removal of 3 bases from V and 2 bases from J, the junction contained 8 bases not matched to a gene. CDR3 length: 15 amino acids. The CDR3 sequence is CACDLLGTETDKLIF. Here the CDR3 DNA reads TGTGCCTGTGACCTACTGGGGACAGAAACCGATAAACTCATCTTT.

This clone was found a few times. A much larger clone sits a single nucleotide away, making a read error possible. The chain has TRDV2 and TRDJ1; 10 nucleotides align to TRDD3. Germline-derived CDR1 and CDR2 are GEAIGNYY and EKD. After removal of 0 bases from V and 6 bases from J, the junction contained 18 bases not matched to a gene. The length of the CDR3 is 19 residues. The CDR3 nucleotides read TGTGCCTGTGACACCCTTGTAGTGGGGGATACTGACCCCAGGAATAAACTCATCTTT. Translation: CACDTLVVGDTDPRNKLIF.

In the case of this clone: A much larger clone differs from this one at a single base, so this may be a read error. CDR3 region: CACDMITGGYPDADKLIF. DNA of the CDR3: TGTGCCTGTGACATGATTACTGGGGGATACCCTGACGCCGATAAACTCATCTTT. J is TRDJ1 and V is TRDV2; 12 nucleotides line up with TRDD3. Germline CDR1 reads GEAIGNYY; CDR2 reads EKD. V lost 2 bases to trimming and J lost 3 bases; unmatched junction nucleotides: 12. There are 18 residues in the CDR3.

The chain recombines TRDV2 with TRDJ1, with 13 bases identical to TRDD3. The CDR3 covers 15 residues. The germline CDR1 and CDR2 sequences are GEAIGNYY and EKD. Germline trimming cut 3 bases from V and 9 bases from J; bases unmatched to any gene: 9. CDR3 sequence (DNA): TGTGCCTGTGACCAACTGGGGGATACGCTAGTAGAACTCATCTTT. Its translation: CACDQLGDTLVELIF.

On this clone itself: This likely traces to a read error, being one base from a far larger clone. The chain links TRDV2 to TRDJ3; D is undetermined. V lost 4 bases and J lost 0, with 12 bases in between. Germline V CDR1 and CDR2: GEAIGNYY, EKD. The CDR3 sequence is 17 residues long. CDR3 DNA sequence: TGTGCCTGTGAAACATCGCCCCCCTCCTGGGACACCCGACAGATGTTTTTC. Translated: CACETSPPSWDTRQMFF.